This T cell receptor (beta chain) was retrieved from a study of blood T cell repertoires in COVID-19. Data came from immunoSEQ multiplex PCR; TCRdb stores just in-frame clones and leaves some out. The sample has about 180,000 clones, 65% to 90% seen once. V lost 4 bases to trimming and J lost 5 bases, with 18 bases between them. The CDR3 is made up of 16 amino acids. The germline CDR1 and CDR2 sequences are MGHRA and YSYEKL. The rearrangement uses TRBV4-1 and TRBJ2-1; a weak D match, TRBD2 (5 bases). The clonotype comes from a man in his forties or fifties with active or convalescent COVID-19. The sample comprised peripheral blood. CDR3 sequence (DNA): TGCGCCAGCAGCCTAGGGATCGGGGATTCCGACAATGAGCAGTTCTTC. Its protein product is CASSLGIGDSDNEQFF.